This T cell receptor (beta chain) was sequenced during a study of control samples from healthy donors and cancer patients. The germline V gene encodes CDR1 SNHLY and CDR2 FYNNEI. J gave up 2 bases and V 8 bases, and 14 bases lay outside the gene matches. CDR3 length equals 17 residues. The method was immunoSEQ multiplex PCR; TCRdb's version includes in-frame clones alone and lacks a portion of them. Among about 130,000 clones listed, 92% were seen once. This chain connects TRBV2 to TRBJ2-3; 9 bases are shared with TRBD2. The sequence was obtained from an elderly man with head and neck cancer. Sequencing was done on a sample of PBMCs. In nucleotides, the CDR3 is TGTGCCAGCGCTCGGGCTAGCGGGACCCTAATCACAGATACGCAGTATTTT. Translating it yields CASARASGTLITDTQYF.